This T cell receptor (beta chain) was captured by sequencing in a study of blood T cell repertoires in COVID-19. Study in general: The samples span acute and convalescent COVID-19 from the United States, Italy and Spain. The analysed material was cDNA or gDNA that came from T cells, B-cell-depleted T cells, or PBMCs.

The CDR3 loop spans 17 amino acids. Germline assignment: CDR1 SGHNT and CDR2 YYREEE (reference sequence). Trimming cost V 9 bases and J 0 bases, with 22 bases left between them. As handled by the study authors: Researchers report that nucleated cell counts were estimated from reference gene primer amplification. Using immunoSEQ multiplex PCR, the repertoire was profiled, and TCRdb retains in-frame clones only, with some absent. The V and J calls and clone size come from that table; D and trimming were worked out from the DNA. The table records about 120,000 clones, 83% of them present only once. This chain joins TRBV5-4 and TRBJ1-5; a possible D gene is TRBD1 (6 bases). The receptor was derived from a young man with acute or convalescent COVID-19. Sequencing was done on a sample of peripheral blood. The CDR3, as DNA: TGTGCCAACCGAAAAGTGGGACATAAAAATAGCAATCAGCCCCAGCATTTT. Protein sequence: CANRKVGHKNSNQPQHF.